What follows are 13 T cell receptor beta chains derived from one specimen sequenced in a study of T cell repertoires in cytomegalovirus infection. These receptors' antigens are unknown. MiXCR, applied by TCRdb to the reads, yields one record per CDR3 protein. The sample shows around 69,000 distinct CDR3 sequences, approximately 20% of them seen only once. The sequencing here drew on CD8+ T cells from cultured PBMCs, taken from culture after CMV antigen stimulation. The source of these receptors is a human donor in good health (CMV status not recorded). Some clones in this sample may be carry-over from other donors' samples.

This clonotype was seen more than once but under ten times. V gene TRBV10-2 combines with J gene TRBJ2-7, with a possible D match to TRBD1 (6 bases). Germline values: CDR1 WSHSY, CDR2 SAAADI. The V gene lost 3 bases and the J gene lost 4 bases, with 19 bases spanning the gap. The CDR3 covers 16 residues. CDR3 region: CASSDPQGTESYEQYF. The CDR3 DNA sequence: TGCGCCAGCAGTGACCCTCAGGGGACCGAGTCGTACGAGCAGTACTTC.

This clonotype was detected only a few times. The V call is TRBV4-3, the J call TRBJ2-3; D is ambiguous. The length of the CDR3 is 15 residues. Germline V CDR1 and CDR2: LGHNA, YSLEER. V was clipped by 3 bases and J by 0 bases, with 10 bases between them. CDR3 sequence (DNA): TGCGCCAGCAGCCAGTCACAGTCCAGCACAGATACGCAGTATTTT. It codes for CASSQSQSSTDTQYF.

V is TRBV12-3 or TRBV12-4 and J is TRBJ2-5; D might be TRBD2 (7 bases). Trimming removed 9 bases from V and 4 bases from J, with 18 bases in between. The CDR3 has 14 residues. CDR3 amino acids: CASTPGGAGETQYF. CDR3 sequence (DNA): TGTGCCAGTACCCCTGGGGGGGCCGGAGAGACCCAGTACTTC.

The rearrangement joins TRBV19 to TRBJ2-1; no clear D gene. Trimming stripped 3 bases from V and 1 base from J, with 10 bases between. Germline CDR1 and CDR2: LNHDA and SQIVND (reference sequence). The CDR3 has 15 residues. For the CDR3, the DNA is TGTGCCAGTAGTATCAAGGGTCTGTCCTACAATGAGCAGTTCTTC. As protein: CASSIKGLSYNEQFF. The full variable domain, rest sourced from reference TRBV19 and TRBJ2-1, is DGGITQSPKYLFRKEGQNVTLSCEQNLNHDAMYWYRQDPGQGLRLIYYSQIVNDFQKGDIAEGYSVSREKKESFPLTVTSAQKNPTAFYLCASSIKGLSYNEQFFGPGTRLTVL.

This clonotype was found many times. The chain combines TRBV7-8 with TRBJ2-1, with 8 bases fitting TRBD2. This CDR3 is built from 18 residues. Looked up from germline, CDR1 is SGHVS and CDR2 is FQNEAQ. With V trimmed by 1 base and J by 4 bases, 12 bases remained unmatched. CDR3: CASSLVASGGSSYNEQFF. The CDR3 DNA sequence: TGTGCCAGCAGCTTAGTCGCCAGCGGGGGATCGTCATACAATGAGCAGTTCTTC.

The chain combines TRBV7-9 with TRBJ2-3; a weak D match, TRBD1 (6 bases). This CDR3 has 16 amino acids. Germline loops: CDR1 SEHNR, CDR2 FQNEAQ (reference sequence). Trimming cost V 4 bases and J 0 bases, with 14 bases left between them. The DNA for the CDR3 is TGTGCCAGCAGCTCACGGGACACTTCTAGCACAGATACGCAGTATTTT. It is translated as CASSSRDTSSTDTQYF. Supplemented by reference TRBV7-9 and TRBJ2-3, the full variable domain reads DTGVSQNPRHKITKRGQNVTFRCDPISEHNRLYWYRQTLGQGPEFLTYFQNEAQLEKSRLLSDRFSAERPKGSFSTLEIQRTEQGDSAMYLCASSSRDTSSTDTQYFGPGTRLTVL.

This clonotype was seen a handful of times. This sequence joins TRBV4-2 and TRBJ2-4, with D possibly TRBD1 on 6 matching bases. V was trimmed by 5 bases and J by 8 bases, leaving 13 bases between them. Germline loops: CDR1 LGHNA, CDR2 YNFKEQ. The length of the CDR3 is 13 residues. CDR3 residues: CASSEGRGDIQYF. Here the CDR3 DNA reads TGTGCCAGCAGCGAAGGCAGGGGAGACATTCAGTACTTC.

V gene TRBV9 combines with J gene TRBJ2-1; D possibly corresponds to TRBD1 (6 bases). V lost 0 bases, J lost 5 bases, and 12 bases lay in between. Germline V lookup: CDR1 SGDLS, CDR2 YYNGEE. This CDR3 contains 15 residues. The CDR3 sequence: CASSVDPGVNNEQFF. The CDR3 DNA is TGTGCCAGCAGCGTAGACCCAGGGGTCAACAATGAGCAGTTCTTC.

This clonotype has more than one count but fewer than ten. CDR3 in amino acids: CASSYQGVNNEQFF. The CDR3, as DNA: TGTGCCAGCAGTTACCAGGGGGTAAACAATGAGCAGTTCTTC. V and J are TRBV6-2 or TRBV6-3 and TRBJ2-1, with TRBD1 identical over 7 bases. J lost 5 bases, V lost 2 bases, and 3 bases had no gene match. CDR3 length: 14 residues. Per germline, CDR1 MNHEY and CDR2 SVGEGT.

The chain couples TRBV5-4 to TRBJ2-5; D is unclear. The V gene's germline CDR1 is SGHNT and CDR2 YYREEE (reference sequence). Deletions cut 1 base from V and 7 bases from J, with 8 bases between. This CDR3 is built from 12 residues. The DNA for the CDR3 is TGTGCCAGCAGCTTGAGGCCCGGGACCCAGTACTTC. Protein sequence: CASSLRPGTQYF.

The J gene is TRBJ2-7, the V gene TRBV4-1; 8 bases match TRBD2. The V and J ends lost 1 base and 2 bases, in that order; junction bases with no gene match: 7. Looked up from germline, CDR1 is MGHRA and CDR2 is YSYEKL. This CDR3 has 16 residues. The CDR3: CASSQVSLAGTYEQYF. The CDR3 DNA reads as TGCGCCAGCAGCCAAGTCTCTTTAGCGGGAACCTACGAGCAGTACTTC.

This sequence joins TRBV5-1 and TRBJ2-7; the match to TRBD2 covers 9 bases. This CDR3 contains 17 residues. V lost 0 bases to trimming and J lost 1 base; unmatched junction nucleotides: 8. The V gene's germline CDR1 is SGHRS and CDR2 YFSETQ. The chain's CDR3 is CASSLAGGLAASYEQYF. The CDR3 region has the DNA TGCGCCAGCAGCTTGGCCGGGGGACTAGCAGCTTCCTACGAGCAGTACTTC.

CDR3 loop: CASSLPTSGGAADTQYF. In nucleotides, the CDR3 is TGTGCCAGCAGCTTACCTACTAGCGGGGGGGCCGCAGATACGCAGTATTTT. V is TRBV7-6 and J is TRBJ2-3; 13 nucleotides agree with TRBD2. Germline CDR1 and CDR2: SGHVS and FNYEAQ. This CDR3 has 17 amino acids. V lost 2 bases, J lost 4 bases, and 6 bases stayed unmatched.